This TCR beta chain was recovered during a study of radiation and T cells in renal cell carcinoma. Study-level points and caveats: Top tumor clonotypes rose in blood 2 weeks post-radiation, then contracted.

The time point here: blood 4 weeks post-SBRT, at nephrectomy. As to treatment: 15 Gy SBRT to primary tumor, nephrectomy 4 weeks later. Nephrectomy followed 15 Gy stereotactic body radiation by 4 weeks. With respect to this clone: The target antigen is unknown.

Trimming at V came to 1 base and at J to 2 bases, leaving 13 bases not matched to a gene. CDR1 is SEHNR and CDR2 is FQNEAQ in the germline V gene (reference sequence). CDR3 size: 19 residues. Clones were read by immunoSEQ multiplex PCR, and TCRdb kept only the in-frame ones, dropping some. The repertoire holds fewer than 85,000 clones, roughly nine tenths seen once, with 5.5% to 7% in the top ten. This clonotype was sampled from a woman in her seventies with renal cell carcinoma. The source was blood, collected from a patient whose treatment included radiotherapy and nephrectomy. V gene TRBV7-9 combines with J gene TRBJ2-3; 9 nucleotides line up with TRBD1. The CDR3 DNA is TGTGCCAGCAGCTTAGTGGGATTTACAGGGGGCAAATTCACAGATACGCAGTATTTT. As protein: CASSLVGFTGGKFTDTQYF.